These 32 T cell receptor beta chains came from one sample sequenced in a study of T-cell reconstitution after alpha-beta-depleted transplantation in children. Unique molecular identifiers were used in preparing the TCRbeta library. MiXCR, applied by TCRdb to the PCR reads, yields one record per CDR3 protein. Of some 290,000 distinct CDR3 sequences listed, 9.9% are singletons. The material sequenced was PBMCs from the stem cell graft donor, taken from the stem cell graft. The receptors here all came from a human donor who donated a stem cell graft to a child with SCID.

In its sample, this clonotype was seen many times. The chain uses TRBV12-3 or TRBV12-4 and TRBJ2-3; D is perhaps TRBD1 (6 bases). This CDR3 spans 15 amino acids. V was shortened by 2 bases and J by 4 bases, with 13 bases between the two germline ends. CDR3 nucleotide sequence: TGTGCCAGCAGTTTACAGTCCAGGGGTGCAGATACGCAGTATTTT. Its translation: CASSLQSRGADTQYF.

This clonotype was found many times. The V call is TRBV10-3, the J call TRBJ1-5; D gene unclear. Between the trimmed V and J ends, which lost 2 bases and 3 bases, there was a span of 11 bases. CDR3 length equals 15 residues. The germline CDR1 and CDR2 sequences are ENHRY and SYGVKD. The CDR3: CAISEQLGNNQPQHF. The CDR3 DNA reads TGTGCCATCAGTGAGCAGCTAGGAAACAATCAGCCCCAGCATTTT.

This clonotype has only a few counts. The chain recombines TRBV2 with TRBJ2-7, with 11 bases fitting TRBD2. The junction had 7 bases not matched to a gene; V was cut back by 6 bases and J by 6 bases. This CDR3 is built from 14 residues. CDR1 and CDR2 from the germline V gene are SNHLY and FYNNEI. CDR3 in DNA: TGTGCCAGCAGACTAGCGGGGGCCTCAGGCGAGCAGTACTTC. Protein product: CASRLAGASGEQYF.

This clonotype has ten or more counts. V and J are TRBV5-1 and TRBJ2-3; D possibly corresponds to TRBD1 (6 bases). The V end lost 4 bases, the J end lost 0 bases, and 12 bases lay between the germline ends. The CDR3 contains 15 residues. From germline, CDR1 is SGHRS and CDR2 YFSETQ. The CDR3, as DNA: TGCGCCAGCAGCCCCACAGGGATTAGCACAGATACGCAGTATTTT. It translates to CASSPTGISTDTQYF.

This clonotype was seen only a few times. The gene calls are TRBV27 and TRBJ1-1, with D hard to call. Germline loops: CDR1 MNHEY, CDR2 SMNVEV (reference sequence). This CDR3 spans 13 amino acids. The V end lost 6 bases, the J end lost 0 bases, and 8 bases lay between the germline ends. CDR3 sequence reads: CASRRNMNTEAFF. DNA of the CDR3: TGTGCCAGCAGACGGAACATGAACACTGAAGCTTTCTTT.

This clonotype came up many times. V and J are TRBV2 and TRBJ2-3; TRBD2 aligns across 7 bases. The J segment lost 1 base and the V segment lost 7 bases, leaving 5 bases of the junction unmatched. The CDR3 has 14 residues. Germline CDR1 SNHLY, CDR2 FYNNEI. CDR3 sequence reads: CASIRAGGTDTQYF. The CDR3 DNA reads as TGTGCCAGCATCCGCGCGGGGGGCACAGATACGCAGTATTTT.

This rearrangement joins TRBV24-1 to TRBJ2-1, with 7 bases fitting TRBD1. Trimming cost V 9 bases and J 5 bases; bases outside gene matches: 0. Per germline, CDR1 KGHDR and CDR2 SFDVKD. CDR3 size: 11 residues. The DNA for the CDR3 is TGTGCCACCGGGACAGACAATGAGCAGTTCTTC. Translation gives CATGTDNEQFF.

This clonotype showed up just a few times. The chain is built from TRBV12-3 or TRBV12-4 and TRBJ1-5; the D is unclear. The CDR3 has 13 amino acids. V was shortened by 0 bases and J by 7 bases, with 7 bases between the two germline ends. The DNA of the CDR3 is TGTGCCAGCAGTTTAGCGGCTGGACAGCCCCAGCATTTT. It specifies CASSLAAGQPQHF.

The V and J genes are TRBV6-2 or TRBV6-3 and TRBJ2-1; 15 nucleotides agree with TRBD2. Germline V gene data show CDR1 as MNHEY and CDR2 as SVGEGT. The CDR3 extends over 22 amino acids. V was clipped by 6 bases and J by 0 bases; unmatched bases: 18. CDR3 nucleotide sequence: TGTGCCAGCAGAGGGGGAGGAGGAAGAGGACTAGCGGGGGGGAGCTCCTACAATGAGCAGTTCTTC. It codes for CASRGGGGRGLAGGSSYNEQFF.

This clonotype was counted between two and nine times. J is TRBJ2-1 and V is TRBV10-3; D remains ambiguous. Trimming removed 0 bases from V and 6 bases from J, with 9 bases in between. Germline V gives CDR1 ENHRY, CDR2 SYGVKD. The CDR3 sequence is 14 residues long. CDR3 in amino acids: CAISESKGSNEQFF. Here the CDR3 DNA reads TGTGCCATCAGTGAGTCGAAGGGTTCCAATGAGCAGTTCTTC.

In this sample, this clonotype turned up many times. This chain uses TRBV27 with TRBJ1-5; D is uncertain. The V gene's germline CDR1 is MNHEY and CDR2 SMNVEV (reference sequence). V was clipped by 4 bases and J by 1 base, with 14 bases between them. CDR3 size: 16 residues. Written as DNA, the CDR3 is TGTGCCAGCAGTTCTAGTCCCCCCATAAGCAATCAGCCCCAGCATTTT. Translated, it gives CASSSSPPISNQPQHF.

This clonotype was counted only a few times. The gene calls are TRBV6-1 and TRBJ2-2; D might be TRBD2 (5 bases). The CDR3 is 14 amino acids. From germline, CDR1 is MNHNS and CDR2 SASEGT. Trimming took off 8 bases at V and 1 base at J, with 11 bases between the two ends. This chain's CDR3 is CASASGLNTGELFF. The CDR3, as DNA: TGTGCCAGCGCGAGCGGCTTGAACACCGGGGAGCTGTTTTTT.

J is TRBJ2-3 and V is TRBV5-1; 12 nucleotides match TRBD2. The J segment lost 8 bases and the V segment lost 5 bases, leaving 6 bases of the junction unmatched. CDR1 and CDR2 from the germline V gene are SGHRS and YFSETQ. This CDR3 contains 14 residues. For the CDR3, the DNA is TGCGCCAGCAGGCCTAGCGGGGGGGCCGGTACGCAGTATTTT. Its protein product is CASRPSGGAGTQYF. Together with reference TRBV5-1 and TRBJ2-3, the CDR3 gives the full variable domain: KAGVTQTPRYLIKTRGQQVTLSCSPISGHRSVSWYQQTPGQGLQFLFEYFSETQRNKGNFPGRFSGRQFSNSRSEMNVSTLELGDSALYLCASRPSGGAGTQYFGPGTRLTVL.

The chain joins TRBV29-1 to TRBJ2-1, with D perhaps TRBD1 (6 bases). The CDR3 is made up of 14 amino acids. Per germline, CDR1 SQVTM and CDR2 ANQGSEA. The V end lost 7 bases, the J end lost 5 bases, and 18 bases lay between the germline ends. The CDR3 loop reads CSAPPRDTDNEQFF. Here the CDR3 DNA reads TGCAGCGCTCCTCCCCGGGACACAGACAATGAGCAGTTCTTC.

The J gene is TRBJ2-3, the V gene TRBV12-3 or TRBV12-4; D call uncertain. This CDR3 is built from 16 residues. The ends were cut back, 4 bases at V and 0 bases at J, with 14 bases in the middle. Written as DNA, the CDR3 is TGTGCCAGCAGTTCCCAATTGACGGATAGCACAGATACGCAGTATTTT. Its protein product is CASSSQLTDSTDTQYF.

This clonotype was recorded many times. This sequence joins TRBV10-3 and TRBJ2-2; D perhaps matches TRBD2 (6 bases). CDR3 length: 14 amino acids. Germline CDR1 is ENHRY and CDR2 is SYGVKD. V lost 5 bases to trimming and J lost 4 bases, with 11 bases between them. The CDR3 sequence is CAISPGVSTGELFF. CDR3 bases: TGTGCCATCAGTCCGGGGGTCAGCACCGGGGAGCTGTTTTTT.

J is TRBJ2-7 and V is TRBV27, with D possibly being TRBD2 (5 bases). V lost 4 bases, J lost 9 bases, and 13 bases lay in between. Germline V gene data show CDR1 as MNHEY and CDR2 as SMNVEV (reference sequence). CDR3 length: 12 residues. The CDR3 DNA reads as TGTGCCAGCAGTTCCACCGAGGGCCGGCAGTACTTC. Translation gives CASSSTEGRQYF.

The chain links TRBV29-1 to TRBJ2-3, with 8 bases identical to TRBD2. V trimming: 4 bases; J trimming: 2 bases; junction bases outside the gene matches: 5. CDR3 size: 14 residues. CDR1 SQVTM and CDR2 ANQGSEA come from the germline V gene. CDR3 nucleotides: TGCAGCGTTGTGGGCGGGGGGCCCACAGATACGCAGTATTTT. Encoded protein: CSVVGGGPTDTQYF.

This clonotype was seen at least ten times. The chain links TRBV7-6 to TRBJ2-5; 7 nucleotides match TRBD2. CDR1 is SGHVS, CDR2 FNYEAQ, per germline. The CDR3 is 15 amino acids. Trimming removed 1 base from V and 2 bases from J; junction bases left unmatched: 4. Here the CDR3 reads CASSLGRGGQETQYF. DNA of the CDR3: TGTGCCAGCAGCTTAGGTCGCGGGGGTCAAGAGACCCAGTACTTC.

The table lists this clonotype with many counts. The rearrangement uses TRBV27 and TRBJ2-7, with D unclear. The CDR3 has 15 amino acids. Between the trimmed V and J ends, which lost 5 bases and 0 bases, there was a span of 14 bases. Germline V gene lookup returns CDR1 MNHEY and CDR2 SMNVEV (reference sequence). The CDR3 loop reads CASSPGLSSSYEQYF. Written as DNA, the CDR3 is TGTGCCAGCAGTCCCGGTCTGTCTAGCTCCTACGAGCAGTACTTC.

This rearrangement joins TRBV20-1 to TRBJ2-5; possibly TRBD2 for D (5 bases). Germline V gene data show CDR1 as DFQATT and CDR2 as SNEGSKA (reference sequence). The CDR3 contains 14 residues. Trimming stripped 6 bases from V and 2 bases from J, with 16 bases between. The CDR3 coding sequence is TGCAGTGCCTTTCCTGGGAGTCTACAAGAGACCCAGTACTTC. Its protein is CSAFPGSLQETQYF.

This clonotype was observed a few times. The V gene is TRBV9, the J gene TRBJ2-2; 7 bases agree with TRBD2. Germline V CDR1 and CDR2: SGDLS, YYNGEE. V was clipped by 1 base and J by 2 bases; unmatched bases: 2. The CDR3 runs to 15 residues. The CDR3 loop is CASSVLAANTGELFF. The CDR3 DNA reads as TGTGCCAGCAGCGTACTAGCGGCTAACACCGGGGAGCTGTTTTTT.

This clonotype turned up a few times. This chain connects TRBV2 to TRBJ2-5; D ambiguous. CDR1 is SNHLY, CDR2 FYNNEI, per germline. The CDR3 consists of 12 residues. Trimming removed 2 bases from V and 5 bases from J, with 6 bases in between. The CDR3 nucleotides are TGTGCCAGCAGTGAACAGATGGAGACCCAGTACTTC. Protein product: CASSEQMETQYF. Using reference TRBV2 and TRBJ2-5 for the parts outside the CDR3, the full variable domain is EPEVTQTPSHQVTQMGQEVILRCVPISNHLYFYWYRQILGQKVEFLVSFYNNEISEKSEIFDDQFSVERPDGSNFTLKIRSTKLEDSAMYFCASSEQMETQYFGPGTRLLVL.

J is TRBJ2-7 and V is TRBV7-8; D may be TRBD2 (5 bases). The CDR3 length is 14 residues. V gave up 4 bases and J gave up 0 bases, with 10 bases separating them. Per the germline V gene, CDR1 is SGHVS and CDR2 is FQNEAQ. CDR3 coding DNA: TGTGCCAGCAGCTCCGACTACAGCTCCTACGAGCAGTACTTC. Protein sequence: CASSSDYSSYEQYF.

This clonotype was counted a few times. The chain combines TRBV12-3 or TRBV12-4 with TRBJ2-5, with D possibly being TRBD2 (5 bases). The CDR3 is 11 residues long. The ends were cut back, 6 bases at V and 8 bases at J, with 10 bases in the middle. CDR3 in amino acids: CASRGAETQYF. Here the CDR3 DNA reads TGTGCCAGCAGGGGAGCGGAAACCCAGTACTTC.

This clonotype was seen ten or more times. The CDR3: CAIRSGGSSYEQYF. The CDR3 DNA follows: TGTGCCATCAGGTCCGGTGGGTCGTCCTACGAGCAGTACTTC. The genes are TRBV10-3 and TRBJ2-7; D gene uncertain. Trimming removed 6 bases at V and 1 base at J, with 13 bases between. The CDR3 totals 14 residues. Germline V gene lookup returns CDR1 ENHRY and CDR2 SYGVKD.

This chain connects TRBV5-1 to TRBJ2-1; D unresolved. The CDR3 has 17 residues. With 0 bases removed from V and 0 bases from J, the gap between germline ends came to 13 bases. Germline V gene data show CDR1 as SGHRS and CDR2 as YFSETQ. The DNA of the CDR3 is TGCGCCAGCAGCTTGGTGGCGACGTACAGCTCCTACAATGAGCAGTTCTTC. It is translated as CASSLVATYSSYNEQFF.

This chain joins TRBV10-3 and TRBJ1-1; tentatively, D is TRBD1 (6 bases). The V end lost 2 bases, the J end lost 2 bases, and 12 bases lay between the germline ends. The CDR3 contains 15 residues. From germline, CDR1 is ENHRY and CDR2 SYGVKD. The CDR3, as DNA: TGTGCCATCAGTGAGCCTCTAGGGGGAAACACTGAAGCTTTCTTT. It translates to CAISEPLGGNTEAFF.

This clonotype came up many times. The rearrangement joins TRBV5-1 to TRBJ2-4, with a weak D call TRBD1 (5 bases). CDR3 size: 15 residues. Germline CDR1 reads SGHRS; CDR2 reads YFSETQ. Trimming cost V 9 bases and J 5 bases, with 21 bases left between them. In DNA form, the CDR3 reads TGCGCCACTCGTCTCAGGGAAGGTTGGGAAAACATTCAGTACTTC. This translates into CATRLREGWENIQYF. The variable domain in full, with the rest retrieved from reference TRBV5-1 and TRBJ2-4, is KAGVTQTPRYLIKTRGQQVTLSCSPISGHRSVSWYQQTPGQGLQFLFEYFSETQRNKGNFPGRFSGRQFSNSRSEMNVSTLELGDSALYLCATRLREGWENIQYFGAGTRLSVL.

This clonotype was counted many times. The V and J genes are TRBV12-3 or TRBV12-4 and TRBJ2-4; D is tentatively TRBD1 or TRBD2 (5 bases each). The CDR3 loop spans 14 amino acids. V shed 1 base and J shed 8 bases, with 12 bases lying between them. The CDR3 loop reads CASSLDRPGDIQYF. As DNA, the CDR3 is TGTGCCAGCAGTTTAGACAGGCCCGGGGACATTCAGTACTTC.

This clonotype appeared a few times. This chain connects TRBV5-1 to TRBJ2-5; 8 bases are shared with TRBD1. Trimming cost V 5 bases and J 4 bases; bases outside gene matches: 10. The CDR3 runs to 15 residues. The germline gives CDR1 SGHRS, CDR2 YFSETQ. The CDR3 loop reads CASRRTGKEGETQYF. As DNA, the CDR3 is TGCGCCAGCAGGAGGACAGGGAAGGAAGGAGAGACCCAGTACTTC.

This clonotype was counted many times. The chain employs TRBV10-3 and TRBJ2-3; D is undetermined. The CDR3 extends over 12 amino acids. Germline V gene sequence: CDR1 ENHRY, CDR2 SYGVKD. V lost 1 base and J lost 5, with 4 bases in between. DNA of the CDR3: TGTGCCATCAGTGAGTTTGGAGATACGCAGTATTTT. Amino acids: CAISEFGDTQYF.